This T cell receptor (beta chain) was sequenced in a study of OX40 agonist ivuxolimab in advanced cancers. For context, the study as a whole: Ivuxolimab was an agonistic, fully human IgG2 monoclonal antibody directed against OX40 (CD134), a costimulatory receptor. Intravenous ivuxolimab was administered to patients every 2 weeks at six dose levels: 0.01, 0.1, 0.3, 1.5, 3 and 10 mg/kg. Of the approximately 53 patients in dose escalation, some 20 had hepatocellular carcinoma, some 15 had melanoma, 9 had renal cell carcinoma and 9 had head and neck cancer. A male proportion of almost 85% and a mean age of approximately 60 years, ranging from 23 to 79, were recorded for the dose-escalation cohort. Patients were allowed to have had prior anti-PD-1, anti-PD-L1 or anti-CTLA-4 therapy, and roughly 40% of the dose-escalation patients had previously received checkpoint inhibitors. Three dose-escalation patients achieved partial responses, one with hepatocellular carcinoma and two with cutaneous melanoma. The point of sequencing TCRbeta in the periphery was to test whether ivuxolimab changed TCR sequence diversity and drove clonal T-cell expansion. The paper describes the monotherapy dose-escalation part (N ≈ 52 patients) of the phase I trial of ivuxolimab. Broad study findings and their caveats: In partial responders in the 0.1-3.0 mg/kg groups, normalized peripheral clonal expansion was found to be among the lowest, especially among CD8+ T cells. Low levels of normalized T-cell clonal expansion were also seen in some nonresponding patients. At doses of 0.1 to 3.0 mg/kg, clonal expansion of both CD4+ and CD8+ T cells in blood was seen between baseline and week 6. After ivuxolimab, more expanded clones were found on average in CD8+ T cells than in CD4+ T cells. Which antigens the clonally expanded peripheral T cells were specific for was not determined.

Patients with autoimmune disease history or receiving systemic immunosuppression were excluded from the trial. Peripheral blood for TCR sequencing was collected from all dose cohorts at baseline, on cycle 4 day 1, and on cycle 7 day 1. Samples were obtained from an open-label, multicenter, first-in-human phase I dose-escalation trial of ivuxolimab. Adults with locally advanced or metastatic melanoma, renal cell carcinoma, hepatocellular carcinoma or head and neck squamous cell carcinoma were enrolled in the trial. CD4+ and CD8+ T cells were sorted separately from peripheral blood before TCR sequencing. To note about this clone: Its antigen is still unknown. The record has no base qualities; no much larger clone is one base away.

Inclusive of the bounding cysteine and phenylalanine, the CDR3 is 14 residues long. Only the CDR3 DNA stays, 42 bases, in frame from base 1. The CDR1 and CDR2 encoded by the germline V gene are SGHTA and FQGNSA. V is reduced by 5 bases and J by 0 bases, leaving a spacing of 8 bases between them. For sequencing of the TCRbeta CDR3 region, genomic DNA was extracted from the sorted cells. The immunoSEQ Assay was used for sequencing of TCRbeta CDR3 regions. This is the immuneACCESS table as TCRdb keeps it, with only in-frame sequences that have V and J called. A part of the clones is gone; compared with another copy, unresolved V genes explain less than half, and the rest is unexplained. Counted in this sample were fewer than 60,000 clones; 82% of them appeared once. The top ten constitute 3.5% to 4.5% of the sample.

This specimen was CD4+ or CD8+ T cells sorted from blood, taken in a trial of the OX40 agonist ivuxolimab. Recombination joined TRBV7-2 with TRBJ1-3; too little of a D gene remains to name it. This receptor was taken from an adult with an advanced solid tumor such as melanoma, head and neck, liver or kidney cancer. The CDR3 amino acid sequence is: CASSTGYSGNTIYF. The DNA is TGTGCCAGCAGCACGGGATACTCTGGAAACACCATATATTTT. Joined to the reference TRBV7-2 and TRBJ1-3 proteins, this CDR3 gives the full variable domain: GAGVSQSPSNKVTEKGKDVELRCDPISGHTALYWYRQSLGQGLEFLIYFQGNSAPDKSGLPSDRFSAERTGGSVSTLTIQRTQQEDSAVYLCASSTGYSGNTIYFGEGSWLTVV.